These 22 T cell receptor beta chains share one sample of origin, sequenced in a study of T cells after yellow fever vaccination. MiXCR, run by TCRdb on the 5' RACE reads, gives a single entry per CDR3 protein. The sample includes more than 350,000 distinct CDR3 sequences, around a tenth of them seen just once. This sample comprised PBMCs, obtained on the day of the first yellow fever vaccination. The receptor set was obtained from a man aged 18-30 years who received the YFV17D yellow fever vaccine.

The CDR3, as DNA: TGCAGTGCTGCCCTTAGGCAGGGGGCGACTCAGCCCCAGCATTTT. Protein: CSAALRQGATQPQHF. V gene TRBV20-1 combines with J gene TRBJ1-5; 8 bases match TRBD1. The CDR3 is 15 amino acids. The trim removed 5 bases at V and 6 bases at J, leaving 12 bases unmatched. Looked up from germline, CDR1 is DFQATT and CDR2 is SNEGSKA (reference sequence).

The table lists this clonotype with a few counts. This chain links TRBV27 with TRBJ2-2, with D uncertain. The CDR3 covers 12 residues. The germline V and J ends were trimmed by 3 bases and 5 bases, with 4 bases remaining between them. Germline V gene sequence: CDR1 MNHEY, CDR2 SMNVEV (reference sequence). The CDR3 is CASSFPTGELFF. CDR3 nucleotide sequence: TGTGCCAGCAGTTTTCCAACCGGGGAGCTGTTTTTT.

This clonotype was counted between two and nine times. The J gene is TRBJ2-3, the V gene TRBV14; no reliable D call. Germline V gene lookup returns CDR1 SGHDN and CDR2 FVKESK. This CDR3 is 15 amino acids long. Trimming cost V 4 bases and J 4 bases, with 15 bases left between them. The DNA of the CDR3 is TGTGCCAGCAGCCCCCGAGGTGGCAGAGCAGATACGCAGTATTTT. This codes for CASSPRGGRADTQYF.

This clonotype was detected many times. The CDR3 here is CASSLDRTSDTQYF. The CDR3 DNA reads as TGTGCCAGCAGCCTGGACAGGACGTCAGATACGCAGTATTTT. The chain uses TRBV7-9 and TRBJ2-3; TRBD1 aligns across 7 bases. This CDR3 has 14 amino acids. Trimming took 5 bases from V and 4 from J; bases not matched to a gene: 6. Germline CDR1 and CDR2: SEHNR and FQNEAQ (reference sequence).

The chain joins TRBV5-5 to TRBJ2-6; the D is unclear. Germline assignment: CDR1 SGHKS and CDR2 YYEKEE (reference sequence). The CDR3 length is 13 residues. Trimming stripped 0 bases from V and 5 bases from J, with 3 bases between. Here the CDR3 reads CASSLEWANVLTF. CDR3 in DNA: TGTGCCAGCAGCTTGGAGTGGGCCAACGTCCTGACTTTC.

This chain uses TRBV5-1 with TRBJ1-6, with 10 bases matching TRBD1. The CDR3 extends over 15 amino acids. CDR1 is SGHRS and CDR2 is YFSETQ in the germline V gene. Trimming removed 4 bases from V and 7 bases from J; junction bases left unmatched: 5. The CDR3 sequence: CASSPQDRGNSPLHF. In DNA form, the CDR3 reads TGCGCCAGCAGCCCCCAGGACAGGGGGAATTCACCCCTCCACTTT.

This clonotype was counted ten times or more. The J gene is TRBJ2-7, the V gene TRBV7-2, with a tentative D call TRBD1 (5 bases). The CDR3 runs 15 residues. Germline-derived CDR1 and CDR2 are SGHTA and FQGNSA. V lost 5 bases and J lost 1, with 15 bases in between. The chain's CDR3 is CASSRQGVASYEQYV. CDR3 DNA: TGTGCCAGCAGCCGGCAGGGTGTAGCATCCTACGAGCAGTACGTC.

The gene calls are TRBV18 and TRBJ2-5; D gene ambiguous. This CDR3 comprises 14 residues. Trimming removed 3 bases from V and 1 base from J, with 9 bases in between. Germline CDR1 and CDR2: KGHSH and LQKENI. The CDR3 loop reads CASSPRVVQETQYF. The CDR3, as DNA: TGTGCCAGCTCACCTCGGGTGGTCCAAGAGACCCAGTACTTC.

This clonotype was seen a handful of times. V usage is TRBV5-1 and J usage is TRBJ2-5; D gene ambiguous. CDR3 length equals 13 residues. CDR1 is SGHRS, CDR2 YFSETQ, per germline. With 2 bases removed from V and 7 bases from J, the gap between germline ends came to 12 bases. DNA of the CDR3: TGCGCCAGCAGCTTTGATAGGCGAGGGACCCAGTACTTC. It encodes CASSFDRRGTQYF.

This rearrangement joins TRBV7-9 to TRBJ2-2; D is unclear. The length of the CDR3 is 14 residues. Germline V gene lookup returns CDR1 SEHNR and CDR2 FQNEAQ (reference sequence). The V and J ends lost 10 bases and 5 bases respectively, with 17 bases between them. CDR3 sequence reads: CATPSKGPTGELFF. In DNA form, the CDR3 reads TGTGCCACCCCGAGCAAGGGTCCTACCGGGGAGCTGTTTTTT.

This chain uses TRBV11-1 with TRBJ2-1, with D possibly matching TRBD1 (6 bases). This CDR3 comprises 12 residues. Germline values: CDR1 SGHAT, CDR2 FQDESV (reference sequence). V lost 3 bases to trimming and J lost 9 bases, with 9 bases between them. Written as DNA, the CDR3 is TGTGCCAGCAGCTTCTTCAGGGGTGAGCAGTTCTTC. Encoded protein: CASSFFRGEQFF.

This clonotype was found a few times. The rearrangement links TRBV6-2 or TRBV6-3 to TRBJ2-7; 10 bases line up with TRBD1. The CDR3 runs to 13 residues. Trimming took 5 bases from V and 5 from J; bases not matched to a gene: 3. Per germline, CDR1 MNHEY and CDR2 SVGEGT. This chain's CDR3 is CASSDRGRNEQYF. CDR3 nucleotides: TGTGCCAGCAGTGACAGGGGGCGAAACGAGCAGTACTTC.

This clonotype has a handful of counts. V gene TRBV19 combines with J gene TRBJ1-1, with D possibly being TRBD1 (5 bases). With 4 bases removed from V and 7 bases from J, the gap between germline ends came to 22 bases. CDR1 and CDR2 from the germline V gene are LNHDA and SQIVND (reference sequence). CDR3 length equals 16 residues. CDR3 coding DNA: TGTGCCAGTAGTACAGACAGCCCGATGGGTGAGGGTGAAGCTTTCTTT. It encodes CASSTDSPMGEGEAFF.

There are a few counts of this clonotype. The chain recombines TRBV2 with TRBJ1-2; a possible D gene is TRBD1 (5 bases). From germline, CDR1 is SNHLY and CDR2 FYNNEI. Trimming stripped 11 bases from V and 2 bases from J, with 12 bases between. This CDR3 contains 12 residues. CDR3 coding DNA: TGTGCCGGCCAGACAGTCAACTATGGCTACACCTTC. This codes for CAGQTVNYGYTF. Filled out from reference TRBV2 and TRBJ1-2, the complete variable domain reads EPEVTQTPSHQVTQMGQEVILRCVPISNHLYFYWYRQILGQKVEFLVSFYNNEISEKSEIFDDQFSVERPDGSNFTLKIRSTKLEDSAMYFCAGQTVNYGYTFGSGTRLTVV.

In its sample, this clonotype was seen a few times. This sequence joins TRBV5-1 and TRBJ1-1; D is possibly TRBD1 (6 bases). The CDR3 has 13 residues. V lost 0 bases to trimming and J lost 9 bases, with 12 bases between them. CDR1 and CDR2 (germline): SGHRS, YFSETQ. CDR3 loop: CASSLAIQGQAFF. The CDR3 nucleotides read TGCGCCAGCAGCTTGGCAATACAGGGCCAAGCTTTCTTT.

This clonotype has just a few counts. The chain carries TRBV6-5 and TRBJ1-2; D might be TRBD1 (5 bases). Germline lookup yields CDR1 MNHEY and CDR2 SVGAGI. V was clipped by 2 bases and J by 7 bases, with 11 bases between them. This CDR3 contains 13 residues. The CDR3: CASSYRREGGYTF. The CDR3, as DNA: TGTGCCAGCAGTTACCGCAGGGAAGGTGGCTACACCTTC.

This clonotype was seen at least ten times. The chain links TRBV5-1 to TRBJ2-7; D remains ambiguous. V lost 1 base and J lost 1, with 3 bases in between. The germline CDR1 and CDR2 sequences are SGHRS and YFSETQ. The CDR3 is made up of 12 amino acids. The CDR3 sequence is CASSLQSYEQYF. CDR3 DNA: TGCGCCAGCAGCTTGCAGTCCTACGAGCAGTACTTC.

This chain links TRBV27 with TRBJ2-5; weak D call: TRBD1 (5 bases). This CDR3 region has 13 residues. With 5 bases removed from V and 5 bases from J, the gap between germline ends came to 12 bases. Per germline, CDR1 MNHEY and CDR2 SMNVEV (reference sequence). CDR3 amino acids: CASSKQGLETQYF. In DNA, the CDR3 is TGTGCCAGCAGTAAGCAGGGCCTGGAGACCCAGTACTTC.

The rearrangement links TRBV5-1 to TRBJ2-1; D call uncertain. Germline V gene lookup returns CDR1 SGHRS and CDR2 YFSETQ. Trimming shortened V by 8 bases and J by 6 bases, and 18 bases separated the two germline ends. The CDR3 is 14 amino acids. The CDR3 loop is CASSMSQGVNEQFF. CDR3 coding DNA: TGCGCCAGTTCGATGTCCCAAGGCGTCAATGAGCAGTTCTTC.

This clonotype has only one observation. A read error is possible here, since a much larger clone lies one base away. The chain links TRBV5-5 to TRBJ2-1, with D perhaps TRBD1 or TRBD2 (5 bases each). The CDR3 runs 14 residues. Germline CDR1 reads SGHKS; CDR2 reads YYEKEE (reference sequence). CDR3 in DNA: TGTGCCAGCAGCTTGGGGGGACGATACAATGATCAGTTCTTC. This sequence encodes CASSLGGRYNDQFF.

In this sample, this clonotype turned up a few times. This chain links TRBV4-3 with TRBJ2-3; no clear D. V was cut by 4 bases and J by 6 bases, with 11 bases left in between. The CDR3 extends over 13 amino acids. CDR1 is LGHNA, CDR2 YSLEER, per germline. The CDR3 DNA sequence: TGCGCCAGCAGCCCCCGGGCGCGGGATACGCAGTATTTT. Protein sequence: CASSPRARDTQYF.

The sample holds a few counts of this clonotype. The chain carries TRBV4-2 and TRBJ2-2; TRBD1 aligns across 9 bases. Germline V gene data show CDR1 as LGHNA and CDR2 as YNFKEQ. V dropped 1 base and J dropped 5; count of bases not matched to a gene: 5. The CDR3 has 16 residues. This CDR3 is CASSQAKGTGTGELFF. The CDR3 nucleotides read TGTGCCAGCAGCCAAGCAAAAGGGACAGGGACCGGGGAGCTGTTTTTT.